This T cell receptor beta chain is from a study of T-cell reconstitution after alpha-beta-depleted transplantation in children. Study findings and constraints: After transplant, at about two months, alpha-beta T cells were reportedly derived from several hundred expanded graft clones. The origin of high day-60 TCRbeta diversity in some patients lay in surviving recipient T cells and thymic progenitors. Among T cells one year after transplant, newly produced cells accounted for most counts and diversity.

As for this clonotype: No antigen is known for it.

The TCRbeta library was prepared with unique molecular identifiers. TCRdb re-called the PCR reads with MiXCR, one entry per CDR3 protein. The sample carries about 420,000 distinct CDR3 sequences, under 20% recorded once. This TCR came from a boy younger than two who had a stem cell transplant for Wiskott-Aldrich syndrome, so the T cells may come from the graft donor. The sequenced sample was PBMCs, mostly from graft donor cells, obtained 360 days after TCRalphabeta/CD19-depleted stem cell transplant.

CDR3 DNA: TGTGCCAGCAGTCTTTTCCAGGGGATTCTTACTGAAGCTTTCTTT. It encodes CASSLFQGILTEAFF. This chain uses TRBV14 with TRBJ1-1; D may be TRBD1 (6 bases). Trimming stripped 6 bases from V and 5 bases from J, with 19 bases between. CDR3 length equals 15 residues. Per the germline V gene, CDR1 is SGHDN and CDR2 is FVKESK.